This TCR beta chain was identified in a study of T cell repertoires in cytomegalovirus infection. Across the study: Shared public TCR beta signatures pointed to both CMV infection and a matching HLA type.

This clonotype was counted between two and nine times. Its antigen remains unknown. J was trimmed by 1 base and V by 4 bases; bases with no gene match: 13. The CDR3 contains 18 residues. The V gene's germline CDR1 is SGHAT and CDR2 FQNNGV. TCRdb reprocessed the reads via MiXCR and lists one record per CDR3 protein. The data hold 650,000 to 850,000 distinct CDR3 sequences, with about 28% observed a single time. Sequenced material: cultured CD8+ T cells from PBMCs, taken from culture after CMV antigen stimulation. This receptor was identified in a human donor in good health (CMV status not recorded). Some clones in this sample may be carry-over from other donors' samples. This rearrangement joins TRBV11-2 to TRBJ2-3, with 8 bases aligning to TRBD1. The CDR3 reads CASSSPRTGIIGTDTQYF. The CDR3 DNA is TGTGCCAGCAGCTCCCCGAGGACAGGGATAATAGGCACAGATACGCAGTATTTT.